This T cell receptor beta chain stems from a study of cytomegalovirus exposure and HLA in healthy donors. Findings and caveats of the study: In a later analysis, a missense DCLRE1C variant was linked to TCR beta V- and J-gene trimming.

Germline values: CDR1 MDHEN, CDR2 SYDVKM. This CDR3 spans 15 amino acids. V shed 3 bases and J shed 2 bases, with 14 bases lying between them. The PCR employed 60 Vbeta primers together with 13 Jbeta primers. TCRdb keeps only in-frame clones here, not all; method: immunoSEQ multiplex PCR. Of more than 110,000 clones in the sample, about two thirds are singletons; the top ten hold approximately 2%. About this clone: Its specificity is not known.

The sample taken for sequencing was PBMCs. The V gene is TRBV28, the J gene TRBJ2-7; unclear D gene. This TCR was recovered from a woman aged 55-70 years in good health and CMV-seropositive. The CDR3 reads CASSFSSPPAYEQYF. In DNA form, the CDR3 reads TGTGCCAGCAGTTTTTCTAGTCCTCCCGCCTACGAGCAGTACTTC.